This T cell receptor (beta chain) was captured by sequencing in a study of T cell responses to AZD1222 COVID-19 vaccine (dated by TCRdb to the early 2020s). About the study as a whole: AZD1222 recipients given second doses at about 4 weeks or at about 12 weeks were pooled, since spike-specific TCR depth and breadth were not found to differ between the two schedules. Trial participants were enrolled by age into subgroups of 18-55, 56-69 and 70-plus years, and about 150, 27 and 61 TCR-sequenced participants, respectively, were included in these subgroups. TCR sequencing covered about 230 trial participants: nearly 210 given two doses of AZD1222 and around 25 given two doses of MenACWY control vaccine.

Of note for this clone: It has no known antigen specificity. No base quality information exists; no much larger clone differs at one position.

What the research found in general, with its limitations: The vaccine-associated CD4 TCRs covered the entire spike protein, and the dominant responses fell in regions 160-218 and 743-854. The 56-69-year group was small, and its depth increase did not reach significance, likely because of low power. Because no day 14 peak-response samples were available, the repertoires could be characterized only after the peak T cell response. Epitopes outside the regions mutated in the B.1.351 and B.1.1.7 variants were reportedly recognized by nearly half of the unique spike-specific TCRs. After two AZD1222 doses, spike-specific TCR breadth and depth were significantly higher than at day 0 and than in MenACWY recipients. Participants were mostly white British and included more females than males, and it was suggested by the authors that clonal diversity may have been underestimated. Conclusions about previously exposed vaccinees are limited, since just five or six AZD1222 recipients were seropositive for SARS-CoV-2 at baseline.

Explained via the paper, the time point label denotes: baseline before first vaccination. Vaccinee samples came from UK trials COV001 and COV002, including a single-blind randomized controlled phase 2/3 trial of AZD1222 (ChAdOx1 nCoV-19) in healthy adults. For TCRbeta chain sequencing, PBMC samples were collected from trial participants at day 0 and at day 28 after the second dose. V is clipped by 3 bases and J by 2 bases, and the sequence between their germline boundaries is 11 bases long. CDR1 SGHVS and CDR2 FQNEAQ were looked up in the germline V gene. The CDR3 runs 14 residues from the cysteine to the phenylalanine. Only the CDR3 region is kept as DNA, spanning 42 bases read in frame from base 1. The CDR3 regions of human TCRbeta chains were analyzed by immunosequencing. Per the authors' processing: Repertoire TCRs were matched against a reference library of SARS-CoV-2-specific TCRs generated with the MIRA antigen-specificity platform. Breadth was defined as the fraction of unique TCRs that were SARS-CoV-2-associated, and depth was defined as the fraction of total T cells that were SARS-CoV-2-associated. Each spike-specific TCR was assigned to its reactive spike region and to a CD4 or CD8 class using the MIRA data. Log10-transformed breadth and depth values were compared by one-way ANOVA with Sidak's multiple comparisons tests. In TCRdb, the immuneACCESS table is reduced to in-frame sequences with V and J assigned. These tables do not hold every clone; where another copy was compared, an unresolved V gene accounts for under half, and the others remain unexplained. That table gives V, J and clone size, and the DNA gave D and trimming. This sample is represented by some 200,000 clones; roughly 88% of them were singletons. The top ten clonotypes cover 0.99% of the sample.

The chain is assembled from TRBV7-8 and TRBJ2-7, and possibly TRBD2, on 6 matching bases. Sample: peripheral blood, taken on day 0 of AZD1222 vaccination. This sequence originates from an adult in good health. CDR3 reads: CASSFAGLTYEQYF. The DNA reads as follows: TGTGCCAGCAGCTTCGCGGGGCTTACCTACGAGCAGTACTTC.